This TCR beta chain was profiled in a study of graft-versus-host responses after intestinal transplantation. Note on this clone: What it binds is unknown.

CDR1 is GTSNPN, CDR2 SVGIG, per germline (reference sequence). Trimming left V 3 bases short and J 0 bases short, with 15 bases between. The CDR3 has 17 amino acids. The method was immunoSEQ multiplex PCR; TCRdb's version includes in-frame clones alone and lacks a portion of them. The table lists over 100,000 clones, more than 80% of them singletons, with 0.2% to 0.25% in the top ten. Study-wide points: Allografts of patients with graft-donor T cell macrochimerism showed high graft-versus-host to host-versus-graft clone ratios.

Material: unstimulated CD4+ T cells sorted from spleen or lymph node cells, obtained before transplant. The sequence derives from a human donor who was the organ donor for an intestinal transplant. The chain carries TRBV30 and TRBJ2-6; tentatively, D is TRBD1 or TRBD2 (5 bases each). The CDR3 region is CAWRGTRLSSGANVLTF. In DNA form, the CDR3 reads TGTGCCTGGAGGGGGACGCGCCTGAGCTCTGGGGCCAACGTCCTGACTTTC.